This entry lists 28 T cell receptor beta chains sequenced from one sample in a study of blood T cell repertoires in COVID-19. Clones were read by immunoSEQ multiplex PCR, and TCRdb kept only the in-frame ones, dropping some. The sample has under 150,000 clones, about three quarters seen once. Sequencing used peripheral blood. Source of these receptors: an elderly man with acute or convalescent COVID-19.

As concerns this clone: The same CDR3 arises from other DNA sequences in this sample as well. The chain links TRBV5-1 to TRBJ1-2; no clear D gene. V lost 0 bases to trimming and J lost 3 bases, with 6 bases between them. Looked up from germline, CDR1 is SGHRS and CDR2 is YFSETQ. This CDR3 has 13 residues. CDR3 residues: CASSLDGDYGYTF. The CDR3 bases are TGCGCCAGCAGCTTGGACGGGGACTATGGCTACACCTTC.

V is TRBV20-1 and J is TRBJ2-1; TRBD2 might be the D (6 bases). The CDR3 is 10 residues long. Germline lookup yields CDR1 DFQATT and CDR2 SNEGSKA (reference sequence). The ends were cut back, 6 bases at V and 9 bases at J, with 9 bases in the middle. The CDR3 here is CSALLAEQFF. In nucleotides, the CDR3 is TGCAGTGCGCTACTAGCTGAGCAGTTCTTC.

V usage is TRBV7-9 and J usage is TRBJ1-1; D possibly corresponds to TRBD1 (5 bases). The CDR3 has 15 residues. The germline V gene encodes CDR1 SEHNR and CDR2 FQNEAQ (reference sequence). The germline V and J ends were trimmed by 5 bases and 6 bases, with 19 bases remaining between them. CDR3 sequence: CASSPSGASGAEAFF. For the CDR3, the DNA is TGTGCCAGCAGCCCCAGTGGGGCATCGGGGGCTGAAGCTTTCTTT.

V gene TRBV19 combines with J gene TRBJ2-3; D may be TRBD2 (5 bases). V lost 10 bases, J lost 4 bases, and 21 bases lay in between. Germline V gene sequence: CDR1 LNHDA, CDR2 SQIVND (reference sequence). This CDR3 has 15 amino acids. CDR3 nucleotides: TGTGCCACTAGGGAGAGCCTCGCTATGGCAGATACGCAGTATTTT. This sequence encodes CATRESLAMADTQYF.

The V and J genes are TRBV9 and TRBJ2-5, with 10 bases matching TRBD1. The V gene end was trimmed by 0 bases and the J gene end by 5 bases; junction bases not matched to a gene: 7. The CDR3 has 16 amino acids. Germline assignment: CDR1 SGDLS and CDR2 YYNGEE. The CDR3 nucleotides read TGTGCCAGCAGCGTAGGGACAGGGGGTAAATTTGAGACCCAGTACTTC. It yields the protein CASSVGTGGKFETQYF. The full variable domain, rest sourced from reference TRBV9 and TRBJ2-5, is DSGVTQTPKHLITATGQRVTLRCSPRSGDLSVYWYQQSLDQGLQFLIQYYNGEERAKGNILERFSAQQFPDLHSELNLSSLELGDSALYFCASSVGTGGKFETQYFGPGTRLLVL.

This sequence joins TRBV11-2 and TRBJ2-3; D is possibly TRBD1 (6 bases). V was shortened by 5 bases and J by 0 bases, with 9 bases between the two germline ends. The CDR3 is 14 amino acids. Germline V gene lookup returns CDR1 SGHAT and CDR2 FQNNGV. The CDR3 is CASSEDRSTDTQYF. The CDR3 DNA reads as TGTGCCAGCAGCGAGGACAGAAGCACAGATACGCAGTATTTT.

The V gene is TRBV27, the J gene TRBJ1-6, with D perhaps TRBD1 (5 bases). The ends were cut back, 3 bases at V and 8 bases at J, with 14 bases in the middle. CDR1 MNHEY and CDR2 SMNVEV come from the germline V gene (reference sequence). CDR3 length: 15 amino acids. DNA for the CDR3: TGTGCCAGCAGTTTTCTAGTCCAGGGTTATTCACCCCTCCACTTT. It specifies CASSFLVQGYSPLHF.

This clone came up a few times. This rearrangement joins TRBV5-1 to TRBJ1-1; D gene uncertain. This CDR3 comprises 11 residues. CDR1 and CDR2 from the germline V gene are SGHRS and YFSETQ. The V end was cut by 4 bases, the J end by 8 bases, with 9 bases between. This chain's CDR3 is CASSAREEAFF. In DNA, the CDR3 is TGCGCCAGCAGCGCGAGGGAAGAAGCTTTCTTT.

This clone was counted only a few times. The rearrangement uses TRBV5-3 and TRBJ2-1; 8 bases map to TRBD2. TRBV5-3 is noted as an ORF with a role that remains uncertain. The CDR3 runs 16 residues. The V and J ends lost 2 bases and 7 bases, in that order; junction bases with no gene match: 11. CDR3 sequence (DNA): TGTGCCAGAAGCTTTAATGTAGCGGGGAGGCAGAATGAGCAGTTCTTC. Translated, it gives CARSFNVAGRQNEQFF.

This clone showed up just a few times. The chain combines TRBV3-1 (or the pseudogene TRBV3-2) with TRBJ1-6; TRBD1 might be the D (5 bases). In germline, CDR1 is LGHDT, CDR2 YNNKEL (reference sequence). This CDR3 contains 12 residues. Trimming took off 2 bases at V and 12 bases at J, with 8 bases between the two ends. CDR3 amino acids: CASSQQGLPLHF. DNA of the CDR3: TGTGCCAGCAGCCAACAGGGATTACCCCTCCACTTT.

The rearrangement joins TRBV3-1 (or the pseudogene TRBV3-2) to TRBJ2-6; 9 nucleotides agree with TRBD1. The V segment lost 4 bases and the J segment 0 bases; nucleotides outside the gene matches: 7. Germline V gene data show CDR1 as LGHDT and CDR2 as YNNKEL (reference sequence). The CDR3 spans 18 residues. The CDR3 DNA reads TGTGCCAGCAGCCTACGGGACAGGGTCCTCTCTGGGGCCAACGTCCTGACTTTC. It is translated as CASSLRDRVLSGANVLTF.

This clone has just a few counts. For the CDR3, the DNA is TGCGCCAGCAGCCAAGACGGACTGGTAACGTACCAAGAGACCCAGTACTTC. Protein: CASSQDGLVTYQETQYF. This chain joins TRBV4-1 and TRBJ2-5; weak D call: TRBD2 (5 bases). Trimming removed 0 bases at V and 0 bases at J, with 14 bases between. CDR3 length: 17 residues. In germline, CDR1 is MGHRA, CDR2 YSYEKL.

This chain joins TRBV5-5 and TRBJ1-6; no definite D call. In germline, CDR1 is SGHKS, CDR2 YYEKEE (reference sequence). There are 17 residues in the CDR3. The V gene lost 1 base and the J gene lost 3 bases, with 14 bases spanning the gap. As DNA, the CDR3 is TGTGCCAGCAGCTTGTTAGGCGGGCATCTCTATAATTCACCCCTCCACTTT. This codes for CASSLLGGHLYNSPLHF.

The J gene is TRBJ2-3, the V gene TRBV5-4; TRBD2 matches 15 bases. Germline CDR1 SGHNT, CDR2 YYREEE (reference sequence). J gave up 3 bases and V 4 bases, and 15 bases lay outside the gene matches. This CDR3 comprises 20 residues. CDR3 residues: CASSPGTSGGPTGGTDTQYF. The DNA of the CDR3 is TGTGCCAGCAGCCCCGGGACTAGCGGGGGGCCTACTGGGGGGACAGATACGCAGTATTTT.

This clone has only one observation. CDR3 sequence: CASARQGLYGYTF. For the CDR3, the DNA is TGTGCCAGCGCCAGGCAGGGGCTCTATGGCTACACCTTC. The chain has TRBV2 and TRBJ1-2, with a possible D match to TRBD1 (6 bases). V was cut by 8 bases and J by 4 bases, with 14 bases left in between. The CDR3 consists of 13 residues. Per the germline V gene, CDR1 is SNHLY and CDR2 is FYNNEI.

The rearrangement links TRBV19 to TRBJ1-1; the D gene is possibly TRBD1 (6 bases). The CDR3 sequence is 14 residues long. V lost 5 bases and J 4 bases, leaving 14 bases between the germline ends. From germline, CDR1 is LNHDA and CDR2 SQIVND (reference sequence). CDR3 coding DNA: TGTGCCAGTAGTTCCACAGGGATGGGCACTGAAGCTTTCTTT. Its translation: CASSSTGMGTEAFF. Drawing the rest from reference TRBV19 and TRBJ1-1, the complete variable domain is DGGITQSPKYLFRKEGQNVTLSCEQNLNHDAMYWYRQDPGQGLRLIYYSQIVNDFQKGDIAEGYSVSREKKESFPLTVTSAQKNPTAFYLCASSSTGMGTEAFFGQGTRLTVV.

This chain links TRBV14 with TRBJ1-3, with 10 bases identical to TRBD1. The germline gives CDR1 SGHDN, CDR2 FVKESK. The ends lost 6 bases at V and 2 bases at J; junction bases unmatched: 7. The CDR3 contains 16 residues. CDR3 in amino acids: CASRRSGTGAGNTIYF. The CDR3 DNA reads TGTGCCAGCAGAAGAAGTGGGACAGGGGCTGGAAACACCATATATTTT.

The chain carries TRBV19 and TRBJ1-4; D uncertain. Germline-derived CDR1 and CDR2 are LNHDA and SQIVND (reference sequence). The V end lost 3 bases, the J end lost 3 bases, and 8 bases lay between the germline ends. This CDR3 is 14 amino acids long. The CDR3 DNA is TGTGCCAGTAGTATGGAGGTGGCTAATGAAAAACTGTTTTTT. Translating it yields CASSMEVANEKLFF.

This clone was counted once. V usage is TRBV4-3 and J usage is TRBJ1-6; D call uncertain. Trimming shortened V by 2 bases and J by 10 bases, and 18 bases separated the two germline ends. Germline lookup yields CDR1 LGHNA and CDR2 YSLEER. This CDR3 spans 16 amino acids. CDR3 sequence (DNA): TGCGCCAGCAGCCAAACCCTCGGGGAGTCAAGATCACCCCTCCACTTT. Its protein is CASSQTLGESRSPLHF.

The J gene is TRBJ1-2, the V gene TRBV5-6, with TRBD1 matching 7 bases. V lost 6 bases, J lost 5 bases, and 13 bases stayed unmatched. The CDR3 runs to 15 residues. The germline CDR1 and CDR2 sequences are SGHDT and YYEEEE. CDR3 protein: CASILGRQGLYGYTF. In DNA form, the CDR3 reads TGTGCCAGCATCCTCGGTCGACAGGGCCTTTATGGCTACACCTTC.

The chain is built from TRBV10-3 and TRBJ2-1, with D tentatively TRBD2 (6 bases). In germline, CDR1 is ENHRY, CDR2 SYGVKD. Trimming left V 7 bases short and J 6 bases short, with 19 bases between. CDR3 length equals 15 residues. The CDR3 bases are TGTGCCATCACCAACTCTCCGGACTACAGCAATGAGCAGTTCTTC. This encodes CAITNSPDYSNEQFF.

The V gene is TRBV2, the J gene TRBJ1-1; D is perhaps TRBD1 (5 bases). V lost 7 bases and J 1 base, leaving 16 bases between the germline ends. There are 15 residues in the CDR3. Germline-derived CDR1 and CDR2 are SNHLY and FYNNEI. The CDR3: CASKLAGTKNTEAFF. The CDR3, as DNA: TGTGCCAGCAAGCTGGCAGGGACTAAGAACACTGAAGCTTTCTTT.

This clone has just one count. The chain couples TRBV6-6 to TRBJ2-1; possible D gene TRBD1, 6 bases. V lost 7 bases and J lost 8, with 15 bases in between. Per germline, CDR1 MNHNY and CDR2 SVGAGI (reference sequence). The CDR3 is made up of 13 amino acids. CDR3 sequence (DNA): TGTGCCAGCACCCGAAACAGGGCGGATGAGCAGTTCTTC. Residues: CASTRNRADEQFF.

This clone has only a few counts. This rearrangement joins TRBV10-3 to TRBJ1-2; D perhaps matches TRBD1 (5 bases). This CDR3 comprises 15 residues. Germline V gene data show CDR1 as ENHRY and CDR2 as SYGVKD. Trimming left V 2 bases short and J 6 bases short, with 16 bases between. Here the CDR3 reads CAISEPGRTIHGYTF. For the CDR3, the DNA is TGTGCCATCAGTGAGCCAGGGCGTACTATACATGGCTACACCTTC.

On this clone itself: At one of its ends the junction is not consistent with the germline gene, which may arise from a read error. V gene TRBV13 combines with J gene TRBJ1-6, with a tentative D call TRBD1 (5 bases). The germline V gene encodes CDR1 PRHDT and CDR2 FYEKMQ (reference sequence). The CDR3 extends over 15 amino acids. As DNA, the CDR3 is TGTGCCAGCAGCCTAGGGACTCACGATAATTCACCCCTCCACTTT. Protein: CASSLGTHDNSPLHF.

The chain employs TRBV7-2 and TRBJ1-6, with D perhaps TRBD1 (5 bases). V dropped 1 base and J dropped 9 bases, with 19 bases sitting between them. The CDR3 is 17 residues long. CDR1 is SGHTA and CDR2 is FQGNSA in the germline V gene. The chain's CDR3 is CASSLGAGLGEFSPLHF. The CDR3 DNA reads TGTGCCAGCAGCTTAGGTGCGGGGCTGGGGGAATTTTCACCCCTCCACTTT.

The chain is built from TRBV30 and TRBJ2-7, with D uncertain. Per germline, CDR1 GTSNPN and CDR2 SVGIG (reference sequence). With 5 bases removed from V and 4 bases from J, the gap between germline ends came to 15 bases. The CDR3 has 13 residues. The CDR3 here is CAWGNGFLYEQYF. The CDR3, as DNA: TGTGCCTGGGGGAACGGTTTCCTTTACGAGCAGTACTTC.

The chain recombines TRBV12-3 or TRBV12-4 with TRBJ1-1; D is undetermined. This CDR3 has 13 amino acids. V lost 2 bases and J lost 4, with 8 bases in between. The CDR3 sequence: CASSLMAATEAFF. In DNA form, the CDR3 reads TGTGCCAGCAGTTTAATGGCGGCCACTGAAGCTTTCTTT.